The T cell receptor (beta chain) described here comes from a study of cytomegalovirus exposure and HLA in healthy donors. Study results and caveats: The study recorded around 160 TCR beta chains that were cytomegalovirus-associated. A later analysis linked a missense variant in DCLRE1C to the trimming of TCR beta V and J genes. Relative to equally common others, HLA-associated TCR beta chains showed greater clonal expansion in a later analysis. Most TCR sequences were seen very rarely across donors, but some public TCRs occurred in many.

CDR3 length: 15 residues. The V and J ends lost 5 bases and 0 bases respectively, with 11 bases between them. CDR1 and CDR2 (germline): LNHDA, SQIVND (reference sequence). Comments on this clone: Antigen: not known.

The primer mix had 60 Vbeta and 13 Jbeta primers. Sequenced by immunoSEQ multiplex PCR; TCRdb stores in-frame clones only, minus some. The sample comprises around 130,000 clones, about 76% of which are singletons, and 2% to 2.5% rests with the top ten. The chain is built from TRBV19 and TRBJ1-5; TRBD1 might be the D (5 bases). The specimen sequenced was PBMCs. The TCR sequence derives from a woman in her 40s in good health and CMV-seronegative. CDR3 amino acids: CASSLTDNSNQPQHF. The CDR3 DNA reads as TGTGCCAGTAGTTTGACAGACAATAGCAATCAGCCCCAGCATTTT.